These 12 T cell receptor beta chains share one sample of origin, sequenced in a study of cytomegalovirus exposure and HLA in healthy donors. Measured with immunoSEQ multiplex PCR; TCRdb has only the in-frame clones, and not every one. The table includes approximately 99,000 clones, 95% detected once. The sequenced material came from PBMCs. These receptors came from a young woman in good health and CMV-seronegative.

This clone has just one count. The chain is built from TRBV6-5 and TRBJ2-7; 9 bases are shared with TRBD1. V was pared by 4 bases and J by 3 bases, with 7 bases of the junction left unmatched. CDR1 and CDR2 from the germline V gene are MNHEY and SVGAGI. This CDR3 is 15 amino acids long. CDR3: CASSSPGQGFYEQYF. The CDR3 region has the DNA TGTGCCAGCAGTTCGCCGGGACAGGGTTTCTACGAGCAGTACTTC.

The chain uses TRBV27 and TRBJ2-2, with 7 bases lining up with TRBD1. This CDR3 region has 16 residues. The ends lost 6 bases at V and 0 bases at J; junction bases unmatched: 7. The germline V gene encodes CDR1 MNHEY and CDR2 SMNVEV (reference sequence). CDR3 DNA sequence: TGTGCCAGCAGCGGACAGGAATTTGCGAACACCGGGGAGCTGTTTTTT. Protein: CASSGQEFANTGELFF.

This sequence joins TRBV6-1 and TRBJ1-5; D remains unclear. The CDR3 runs 14 residues. V was shortened by 0 bases and J by 2 bases, with 5 bases between the two germline ends. The germline CDR1 and CDR2 sequences are MNHNS and SASEGT. The CDR3 DNA follows: TGTGCCAGCAGTGAAGCCCGGGGCAATCAGCCCCAGCATTTT. Translated: CASSEARGNQPQHF.

The chain recombines TRBV27 with TRBJ2-5; 10 bases line up with TRBD1. V lost 5 bases to trimming and J lost 2 bases; unmatched junction nucleotides: 8. This CDR3 is 16 amino acids long. Germline loops: CDR1 MNHEY, CDR2 SMNVEV (reference sequence). The CDR3 region is CASSPLGTGVQETQYF. For the CDR3, the DNA is TGTGCCAGCAGTCCTCTCGGGACAGGGGTTCAAGAGACCCAGTACTTC.

The chain couples TRBV29-1 to TRBJ2-4; TRBD2 matches 10 bases. CDR3 length: 14 residues. J lost 7 bases, V lost 4 bases, and 7 bases had no gene match. The germline V gene has CDR1 SQVTM and CDR2 ANQGSEA. The CDR3 DNA reads as TGCAGCGTTGTAGCGGGGGGCGCTTGGAACATTCAGTACTTC. Translated, it gives CSVVAGGAWNIQYF.

The J gene is TRBJ2-5, the V gene TRBV6-1; 7 bases line up with TRBD1. V lost 2 bases and J lost 4; bases outside the gene matches: 10. This CDR3 comprises 16 residues. Germline V gene lookup returns CDR1 MNHNS and CDR2 SASEGT. The CDR3 DNA reads TGTGCCAGCAGTGAAATTGTAGGGGGCGCGGGAGAGACCCAGTACTTC. Translation: CASSEIVGGAGETQYF.

The V and J genes are TRBV27 and TRBJ2-3; D is ambiguous. Trimming removed 6 bases at V and 1 base at J, with 17 bases between. Germline-derived CDR1 and CDR2 are MNHEY and SMNVEV (reference sequence). The CDR3 sequence is 16 residues long. The CDR3 loop reads CASSLSRASRTDTQYF. DNA of the CDR3: TGTGCCAGCAGCCTGTCCCGAGCGAGCCGCACAGATACGCAGTATTTT.

This CDR3 reads CASSSKGLADEQYF. DNA for the CDR3: TGCGCCAGCAGCTCGAAAGGACTAGCGGACGAGCAGTACTTC. The chain has TRBV5-1 and TRBJ2-7, with TRBD2 identical over 10 bases. Germline V gene lookup returns CDR1 SGHRS and CDR2 YFSETQ. CDR3 size: 14 residues. The ends lost 3 bases at V and 5 bases at J; junction bases unmatched: 5.

V and J are TRBV7-2 and TRBJ1-5, with no clear D. The CDR3 sequence is 14 residues long. V was trimmed by 3 bases and J by 6 bases, leaving 12 bases between them. Germline lookup yields CDR1 SGHTA and CDR2 FQGNSA. The CDR3 DNA is TGTGCCAGCAGCTTCTTCCTGGGAGGTCAGCCCCAGCATTTT. Translating gives CASSFFLGGQPQHF.

The chain combines TRBV5-6 with TRBJ1-3, with 7 positions matching TRBD1. Trimming at V came to 2 bases and at J to 4 bases, leaving 6 bases not matched to a gene. The CDR3 is made up of 15 amino acids. Germline V gene data show CDR1 as SGHDT and CDR2 as YYEEEE. The CDR3 spells CASSFEGAGGNTIYF. Here the CDR3 DNA reads TGTGCCAGCAGCTTCGAGGGGGCTGGGGGAAACACCATATATTTT. The variable domain in full, with the rest retrieved from reference TRBV5-6 and TRBJ1-3, is DAGVTQSPTHLIKTRGQQVTLRCSPKSGHDTVSWYQQALGQGPQFIFQYYEEEERQRGNFPDRFSGHQFPNYSSELNVNALLLGDSALYLCASSFEGAGGNTIYFGEGSWLTVV.

V gene TRBV28 combines with J gene TRBJ1-1; D is uncertain. The CDR3 runs 12 residues. V lost 8 bases and J lost 5, with 12 bases in between. CDR1 and CDR2 (germline): MDHEN, SYDVKM. CDR3: CASGGFLTEAFF. The DNA of the CDR3 is TGTGCCAGCGGCGGTTTTCTGACTGAAGCTTTCTTT.

CDR3 loop: CASSEVGGDYEQYF. The DNA of the CDR3 is TGTGCCAGCAGTGAAGTTGGAGGGGACTACGAGCAGTACTTC. This chain connects TRBV2 to TRBJ2-7, with D maybe TRBD2 (6 bases). The length of the CDR3 is 14 residues. The V end was cut by 1 base, the J end by 3 bases, with 10 bases between. CDR1 is SNHLY, CDR2 FYNNEI, per germline. The full variable domain, rest sourced from reference TRBV2 and TRBJ2-7, is EPEVTQTPSHQVTQMGQEVILRCVPISNHLYFYWYRQILGQKVEFLVSFYNNEISEKSEIFDDQFSVERPDGSNFTLKIRSTKLEDSAMYFCASSEVGGDYEQYFGPGTRLTVT.